The 10 T cell receptor beta chains listed next were all sequenced from one sample in a study of vaccination and CD4 T cells after COVID-19. Sequencing of the DNA from cultured CD4+ T cells was carried out with the Oncomine TCR Beta short-read assay. One entry per CDR3 protein, called by TCRdb with MiXCR from the PCR reads. Here the sample spans 9,500 to 15,000 distinct CDR3 sequences, around 59% being singletons. Specified treatment: approximately nine-day PBMC culture with coronavirus spike peptide pools or control peptides (ViraFEST assay). These receptors have no known antigen. The specimen was CD4+ T cells from blood, cultured in vitro. The receptor source for this set is a human donor who had recovered from COVID-19.

This clonotype was seen more than once but under ten times. The rearrangement uses TRBV2 and TRBJ2-3, with 9 bases fitting TRBD2. CDR1 and CDR2 from the germline V gene are SNHLY and FYNNEI. This CDR3 is 16 amino acids long. Unmatched junction bases numbered 10, after V lost 6 bases and J lost 3 bases. The CDR3 sequence is CASRREGLGSTDTQYF. The CDR3 DNA follows: TGTGCCAGCAGGCGGGAGGGCCTTGGCAGTACAGATACGCAGTATTTT.

This chain uses TRBV15 with TRBJ2-1, with 10 positions matching TRBD2. Looked up from germline, CDR1 is LNHNV and CDR2 is YYDKDF (reference sequence). The CDR3 runs 19 residues. V was pared by 1 base and J by 4 bases, with 13 bases of the junction left unmatched. CDR3 residues: CATSRAIIGGTSEYNEQFF. In nucleotides, the CDR3 is TGTGCCACCAGCAGAGCAATTATAGGCGGGACTAGCGAATACAATGAGCAGTTCTTC.

The genes are TRBV12-5 and TRBJ1-2, with D perhaps matching TRBD1 (5 bases). This CDR3 has 15 residues. Trimming took 0 bases from V and 8 from J, leaving 16 bases between them. Germline-derived CDR1 and CDR2 are LGHNT and FRNRAP. The DNA for the CDR3 is TGTGCTAGTGGTTTGGTACGGGGGACGACAATGGGCTACACCTTC. This gives the protein CASGLVRGTTMGYTF.

The chain couples TRBV11-2 to TRBJ2-3; D remains unclear. V lost 1 base and J lost 6, with 8 bases in between. From germline, CDR1 is SGHAT and CDR2 FQNNGV. CDR3 length equals 13 residues. The CDR3 here is CASSLAYRDTQYF. The CDR3 DNA follows: TGTGCCAGCAGCTTAGCGTACCGGGATACGCAGTATTTT.

V usage is TRBV20-1 and J usage is TRBJ2-7; 8 bases are shared with TRBD2. V shed 1 base, J shed 4 bases, and the junction held 9 bases outside the gene matches. CDR1 and CDR2 (germline): DFQATT, SNEGSKA (reference sequence). CDR3 length equals 15 residues. CDR3 bases: TGCAGTGCTAGAGTGTTGGAGCGGGAGTCTTACGAGCAGTACTTC. Residues: CSARVLERESYEQYF.

This clonotype was detected only once. The chain carries TRBV12-3 or TRBV12-4 and TRBJ2-4; unclear D gene. The germline V and J ends were trimmed by 7 bases and 2 bases, with 12 bases remaining between them. CDR3 length: 14 amino acids. CDR3 residues: CASTEFRTKNIQYF. The CDR3 DNA reads TGTGCCAGCACGGAGTTTAGGACCAAAAACATTCAGTACTTC.

J is TRBJ2-2 and V is TRBV15; D remains ambiguous. Trimming removed 1 base from V and 3 bases from J, with 9 bases in between. In germline, CDR1 is LNHNV, CDR2 YYDKDF (reference sequence). The CDR3 totals 15 residues. CDR3 loop: CATSRVQRYTGELFF. The CDR3 DNA reads TGTGCCACCAGCAGAGTCCAGCGTTACACCGGGGAGCTGTTTTTT.

The chain joins TRBV6-2 or TRBV6-3 to TRBJ2-1, with D possibly matching TRBD2 (5 bases). Trimming took off 5 bases at V and 7 bases at J, with 6 bases between the two ends. Germline CDR1 and CDR2: MNHEY and SVGEGT. The CDR3 extends over 11 amino acids. The chain's CDR3 is CASSRTNEQFF. Here the CDR3 DNA reads TGTGCCAGCAGTCGGACTAATGAGCAGTTCTTC.

The chain has TRBV6-2 or TRBV6-3 and TRBJ2-5; D call uncertain. V was pared by 2 bases and J by 3 bases, with 16 bases between. The length of the CDR3 is 16 residues. Looked up from germline, CDR1 is MNHEY and CDR2 is SVGEGT. Here the CDR3 DNA reads TGTGCCAGCAGTTACGGGGTCCCCCCAATGGAAGAGACCCAGTACTTC. This encodes CASSYGVPPMEETQYF.

The rearrangement uses TRBV20-1 and TRBJ1-1; D gene ambiguous. CDR1 is DFQATT and CDR2 is SNEGSKA in the germline V gene (reference sequence). The CDR3 has 14 amino acids. V lost 5 bases to trimming and J lost 0 bases, with 13 bases between them. CDR3 nucleotides: TGCAGTGCTCCCCGACCGATGATGAACACTGAAGCTTTCTTT. This sequence encodes CSAPRPMMNTEAFF.